This T cell receptor beta chain came from a study of blood T cell repertoires in COVID-19. Study processing details: Estimates of nucleated cell counts were drawn from the amplification of reference gene primers. The protocol was immunoSEQ multiplex PCR, while the TCRdb copy is restricted to in-frame clones and leaves out a portion. V, J and clone size are taken as reported in that table, and D and trimming were inferred from the DNA itself. The table records 250,000 or so clones, approximately 83% of them present only once. The sample taken for sequencing was peripheral blood. The TCR comes from a human donor in a cohort sampled during active COVID-19.

The chain's CDR3 is CASSLDQISYEQYF. The DNA of the CDR3 is TGTGCCAGCAGCTTAGATCAGATCTCCTACGAGCAGTACTTC. The chain carries TRBV7-6 and TRBJ2-7; D is ambiguous. Germline CDR1 reads SGHVS; CDR2 reads FNYEAQ. The V end lost 1 base, the J end lost 0 bases, and 7 bases lay between the germline ends. The CDR3 consists of 14 residues.